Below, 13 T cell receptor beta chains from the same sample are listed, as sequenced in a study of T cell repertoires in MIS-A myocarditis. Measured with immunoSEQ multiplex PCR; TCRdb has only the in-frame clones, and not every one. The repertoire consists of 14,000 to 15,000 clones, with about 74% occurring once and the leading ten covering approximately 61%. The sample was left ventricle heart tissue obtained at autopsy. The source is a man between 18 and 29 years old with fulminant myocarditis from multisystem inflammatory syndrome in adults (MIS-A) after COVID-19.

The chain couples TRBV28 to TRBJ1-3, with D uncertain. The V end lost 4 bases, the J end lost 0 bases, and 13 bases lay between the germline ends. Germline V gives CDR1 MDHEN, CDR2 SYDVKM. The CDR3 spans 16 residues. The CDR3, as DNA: TGTGCCAGCAGTTCCTCCGACGGAATCTCTGGAAACACCATATATTTT. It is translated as CASSSSDGISGNTIYF.

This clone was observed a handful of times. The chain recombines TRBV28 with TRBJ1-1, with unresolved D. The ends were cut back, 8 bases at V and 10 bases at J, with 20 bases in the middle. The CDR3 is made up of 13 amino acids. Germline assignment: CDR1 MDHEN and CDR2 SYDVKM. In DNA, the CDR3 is TGTGCCAGCTACCGGACCGAACGCAAAATAGCTTTCTTT. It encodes CASYRTERKIAFF.

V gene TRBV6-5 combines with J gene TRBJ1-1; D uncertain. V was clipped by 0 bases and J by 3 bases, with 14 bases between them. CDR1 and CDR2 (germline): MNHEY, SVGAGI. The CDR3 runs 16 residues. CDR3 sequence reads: CASSYSVGSIDTEAFF. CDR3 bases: TGTGCCAGCAGTTACTCGGTCGGTTCCATTGACACTGAAGCTTTCTTT.

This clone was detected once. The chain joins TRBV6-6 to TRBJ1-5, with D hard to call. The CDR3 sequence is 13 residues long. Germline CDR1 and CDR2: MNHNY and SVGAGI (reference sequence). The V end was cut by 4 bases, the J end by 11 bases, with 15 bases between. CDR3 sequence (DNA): TGTGCCAGCAGTTTCCACAGCAATGGGGCCCAGCATTTT. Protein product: CASSFHSNGAQHF.

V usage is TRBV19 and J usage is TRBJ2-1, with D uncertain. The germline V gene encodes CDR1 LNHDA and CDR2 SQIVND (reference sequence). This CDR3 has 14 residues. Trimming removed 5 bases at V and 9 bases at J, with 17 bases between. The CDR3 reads CASSVRGASGEQFF. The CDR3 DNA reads TGTGCCAGTAGTGTTCGAGGTGCGTCAGGTGAGCAGTTCTTC. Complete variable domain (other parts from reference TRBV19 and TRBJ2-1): DGGITQSPKYLFRKEGQNVTLSCEQNLNHDAMYWYRQDPGQGLRLIYYSQIVNDFQKGDIAEGYSVSREKKESFPLTVTSAQKNPTAFYLCASSVRGASGEQFFGPGTRLTVL.

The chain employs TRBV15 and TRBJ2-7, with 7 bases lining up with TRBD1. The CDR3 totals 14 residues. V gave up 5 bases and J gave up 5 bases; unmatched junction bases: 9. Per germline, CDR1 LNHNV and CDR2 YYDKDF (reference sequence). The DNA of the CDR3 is TGTGCCACCAGCGCGAGACAGGGCCCCCACGAGCAGTACTTC. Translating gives CATSARQGPHEQYF.

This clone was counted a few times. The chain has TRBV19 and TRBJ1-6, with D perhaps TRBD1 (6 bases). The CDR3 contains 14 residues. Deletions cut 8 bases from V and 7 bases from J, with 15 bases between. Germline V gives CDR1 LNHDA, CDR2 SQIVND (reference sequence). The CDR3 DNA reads TGTGCCAGTCACGCCGGACAGAAAAATTCACCCCTCCACTTT. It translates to CASHAGQKNSPLHF. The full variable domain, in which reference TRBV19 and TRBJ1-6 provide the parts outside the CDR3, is DGGITQSPKYLFRKEGQNVTLSCEQNLNHDAMYWYRQDPGQGLRLIYYSQIVNDFQKGDIAEGYSVSREKKESFPLTVTSAQKNPTAFYLCASHAGQKNSPLHFGNGTRLTVT.

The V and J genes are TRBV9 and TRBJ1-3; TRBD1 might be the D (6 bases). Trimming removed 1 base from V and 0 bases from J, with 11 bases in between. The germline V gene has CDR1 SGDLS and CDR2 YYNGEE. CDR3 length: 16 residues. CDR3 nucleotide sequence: TGTGCCAGCAGCGTAACGGACAGAGCCTCTGGAAACACCATATATTTT. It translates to CASSVTDRASGNTIYF.

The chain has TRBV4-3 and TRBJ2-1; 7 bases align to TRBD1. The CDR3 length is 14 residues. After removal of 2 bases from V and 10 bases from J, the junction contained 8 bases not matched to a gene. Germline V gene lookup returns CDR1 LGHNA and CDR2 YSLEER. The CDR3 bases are TGCGCCAGCAGCCAACTGACCGGACAGGACGAGCAGTTCTTC. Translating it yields CASSQLTGQDEQFF.

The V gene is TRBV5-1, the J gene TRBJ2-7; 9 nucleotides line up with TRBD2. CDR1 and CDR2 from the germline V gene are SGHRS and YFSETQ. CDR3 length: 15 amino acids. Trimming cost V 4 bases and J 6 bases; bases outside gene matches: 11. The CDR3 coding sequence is TGCGCCAGCAGCGCGGTCGCTAGCGGGGACGGCGAGCAGTACTTC. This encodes CASSAVASGDGEQYF.

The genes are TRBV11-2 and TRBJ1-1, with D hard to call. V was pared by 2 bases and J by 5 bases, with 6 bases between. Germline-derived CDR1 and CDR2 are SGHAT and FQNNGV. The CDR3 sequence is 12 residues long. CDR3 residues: CASSLTGTEAFF. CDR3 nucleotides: TGTGCCAGCAGCTTAACTGGGACTGAAGCTTTCTTT.

In DNA form, the CDR3 reads TGTGCCAGCAGCTCTGGTAGTTTGGGCAGCTCTGGAAACACCATATATTTT. Its translation is CASSSGSLGSSGNTIYF. V usage is TRBV7-6 and J usage is TRBJ1-3; D gene uncertain. V was shortened by 4 bases and J by 0 bases, with 16 bases between the two germline ends. This CDR3 is 17 amino acids long. The germline gives CDR1 SGHVS, CDR2 FNYEAQ.

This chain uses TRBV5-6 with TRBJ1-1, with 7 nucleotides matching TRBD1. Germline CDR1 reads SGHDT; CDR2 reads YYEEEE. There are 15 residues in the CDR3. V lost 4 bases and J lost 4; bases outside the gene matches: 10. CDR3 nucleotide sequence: TGTGCCAGCAGCCTCCCGCAACAGGGGAGCACTGAAGCTTTCTTT. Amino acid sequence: CASSLPQQGSTEAFF.